Following are 30 T cell receptor beta chains from one sample sequenced in a study of metastatic and nonmetastatic thyroid tumors. No patient received treatment before thyroid surgery. Using MiXCR, TCRdb re-called clones from the PCR reads. This sample has tens of thousands of clones, with roughly 4% found just once. The material sequenced was blood. Source of these receptors: a female donor with papillary thyroid cancer or a benign thyroid nodule (not recorded which). Some clones in this sample may be carry-over from other donors' samples.

This clone ranks as medium-sized. The chain has TRBV12-3 or TRBV12-4 and TRBJ2-3; 13 bases agree with TRBD2. The CDR3 runs 16 residues. V gave up 5 bases and J gave up 5 bases; unmatched junction bases: 7. CDR3 nucleotide sequence: TGTGCCAGCAGTCTGGGACTAGCGGGAAGAGGAGATACGCAGTATTTT. Residues: CASSLGLAGRGDTQYF.

Points on this clone: One end of the junction varies from germline; a read error may be responsible. The rearrangement links TRBV10-3 to TRBJ1-1; 8 bases fit TRBD1. This CDR3 has 14 residues. CDR1 and CDR2 (germline): ENHRY, SYGVKD. CDR3 coding DNA: TGTGCCATCCTTCAGGGGGCCGGGGGAACTGAATCTTTCTTT. It encodes CAILQGAGGTESFF.

This clone was seen many times. The V call is TRBV15, the J call TRBJ1-1; TRBD1 agrees at 9 bases. Trimming cost V 5 bases and J 5 bases; bases outside gene matches: 9. Per the germline V gene, CDR1 is LNHNV and CDR2 is YYDKDF (reference sequence). The CDR3 length is 15 residues. CDR3 amino acids: CATSGGDRVWTEAFF. The CDR3 DNA follows: TGTGCCACCAGCGGGGGGGACAGGGTTTGGACTGAAGCTTTCTTT.

This clone has only a few counts. CDR3 bases: TGTGCCAGCAGTTCCGGGACAGTCTATGACAAGCAGTACTTC. It specifies CASSSGTVYDKQYF. The chain links TRBV6-5 to TRBJ2-7; 7 positions agree with TRBD1. The germline V gene has CDR1 MNHEY and CDR2 SVGAGI. The CDR3 sequence is 14 residues long. The junction had 11 bases not matched to a gene; V was cut back by 4 bases and J by 8 bases.

The CDR3: CASSYRQPNTEAFF. CDR3 coding DNA: TGTGCCAGCAGTTACAGACAGCCGAACACTGAAGCTTTCTTT. V and J are TRBV27 and TRBJ1-1; TRBD1 might be the D (5 bases). V lost 4 bases to trimming and J lost 1 base, with 10 bases between them. The CDR3 loop spans 14 amino acids. Germline CDR1 MNHEY, CDR2 SMNVEV (reference sequence).

This clone has ten or more counts. V is TRBV7-2 and J is TRBJ1-1; D remains unclear. Germline CDR1 reads SGHTA; CDR2 reads FQGNSA. The CDR3 runs to 15 residues. V was pared by 5 bases and J by 1 base, with 14 bases between. The CDR3 nucleotides read TGTGCCAGCAGCCTCCGGACCGGTTCGAACACTGAAGCTTTCTTT. This sequence encodes CASSLRTGSNTEAFF.

This clone was recorded at least ten times. This chain uses TRBV9 with TRBJ2-1; perhaps TRBD1 as D (5 bases). Germline V gives CDR1 SGDLS, CDR2 YYNGEE. CDR3 length equals 16 residues. Trimming stripped 0 bases from V and 3 bases from J, with 13 bases between. The CDR3 DNA sequence: TGTGCCAGCAGCGTAGAGGCAGGGTTAAGCTACAATGAGCAGTTCTTC. It yields the protein CASSVEAGLSYNEQFF.

This clone was seen repeatedly, ten times or more. J is TRBJ1-5 and V is TRBV4-1; perhaps TRBD1 as D (5 bases). Looked up from germline, CDR1 is MGHRA and CDR2 is YSYEKL. With 1 base removed from V and 4 bases from J, the gap between germline ends came to 14 bases. This CDR3 region has 16 residues. The DNA of the CDR3 is TGCGCCAGCAGCCAAGTATGGGGGGGTATTAATCAGCCCCAGCATTTT. Its protein is CASSQVWGGINQPQHF.

This clone was seen at least ten times. The rearrangement uses TRBV20-1 and TRBJ2-7, with 14 nucleotides matching TRBD2. V gave up 4 bases and J gave up 6 bases; unmatched junction bases: 2. This CDR3 spans 13 amino acids. From germline, CDR1 is DFQATT and CDR2 SNEGSKA (reference sequence). Here the CDR3 DNA reads TGCAGTGCTAAGGGACTAGCGGGAGTCGAGCAGTACTTC. Amino acids: CSAKGLAGVEQYF.

At least ten counts were recorded for this clone. The chain joins TRBV6-1 to TRBJ2-5, with a weak D call TRBD1 (5 bases). This CDR3 is built from 13 residues. V was trimmed by 8 bases and J by 1 base, leaving 11 bases between them. Germline V CDR1 and CDR2: MNHNS, SASEGT. The CDR3 here is CASLGQPQETQYF. For the CDR3, the DNA is TGTGCCAGCCTGGGGCAGCCCCAAGAGACCCAGTACTTC.

This clone was observed a few times. The rearrangement uses TRBV9 and TRBJ1-2; no clear D. The CDR3 spans 15 residues. V was trimmed by 0 bases and J by 2 bases, leaving 11 bases between them. The germline gives CDR1 SGDLS, CDR2 YYNGEE. DNA of the CDR3: TGTGCCAGCAGCGTAGCTCTGGGCGGCAACTATGGCTACACCTTC. It specifies CASSVALGGNYGYTF.

There are a few counts of this clone. Sequence at one end of the junction differs from germline and may be a read error. This chain connects TRBV20-1 to TRBJ2-2; D may be TRBD1 or TRBD2 (5 bases each). There are 17 residues in the CDR3. Germline CDR1 is DFQATT and CDR2 is SNEGSKA (reference sequence). CDR3 sequence reads: CSARDIGGAGLNGELLF. The CDR3 DNA follows: TGCAGTGCTAGAGATATCGGTGGGGCAGGACTGAACGGGGAGCTGCTTTTT.

The rearrangement joins TRBV7-4 to TRBJ2-5; no firm D call. The V gene lost 5 bases and the J gene lost 6 bases, with 10 bases spanning the gap. The CDR3 totals 12 residues. Germline V gene lookup returns CDR1 SGHVT and CDR2 SQSDAQ. CDR3 nucleotides: TGTGCCAGCAGCGATATGGGGAAGACCCAGTACTTC. This encodes CASSDMGKTQYF.

This clone has ten or more counts. CDR3 protein: CASSAGTPYEQYF. CDR3 bases: TGTGCCAGCAGCGCTGGGACACCCTACGAGCAGTACTTC. The J gene is TRBJ2-7, the V gene TRBV9, with D perhaps TRBD1 (6 bases). Trimming pared 3 bases from V and 2 bases from J, leaving 9 bases between. The CDR3 has 13 amino acids. Germline CDR1 and CDR2: SGDLS and YYNGEE.

This clone showed up many times. The rearrangement links TRBV6-1 to TRBJ2-3; D is possibly TRBD2 (6 bases). Deletions cut 5 bases from V and 0 bases from J, with 12 bases between. The CDR3 runs 15 residues. Germline V gene data show CDR1 as MNHNS and CDR2 as SASEGT. The CDR3 coding sequence is TGTGCCAGCAGTTCGGGGACTTGGAGCACAGATACGCAGTATTTT. The encoded protein is CASSSGTWSTDTQYF.

This clone was counted many times. This chain connects TRBV15 to TRBJ2-1; D is tentatively TRBD1 or TRBD2 (5 bases each). CDR1 and CDR2 (germline): LNHNV, YYDKDF (reference sequence). V lost 0 bases to trimming and J lost 4 bases, with 10 bases between them. This CDR3 contains 15 residues. CDR3 bases: TGTGCCACCAGCAGAGATTGGGGACGTTACAATGAGCAGTTCTTC. Protein product: CATSRDWGRYNEQFF.

This clone occurred many times. The chain combines TRBV18 with TRBJ2-5; 7 bases map to TRBD1. Trimming cost V 6 bases and J 2 bases; bases outside gene matches: 9. This CDR3 region has 15 residues. Germline-derived CDR1 and CDR2 are KGHSH and LQKENI. CDR3 in amino acids: CASSFGQESQETQYF. Written as DNA, the CDR3 is TGTGCCAGCTCCTTTGGACAGGAATCACAAGAGACCCAGTACTTC.

At least ten counts were recorded for this clone. The chain is built from TRBV6-4 and TRBJ2-3; D is perhaps TRBD2 (6 bases). V lost 3 bases and J 5 bases, leaving 9 bases between the germline ends. There are 13 residues in the CDR3. CDR1 is MRHNA, CDR2 SNTAGT, per germline. This chain's CDR3 is CASSEGLRDTQYF. The DNA for the CDR3 is TGTGCCAGCAGTGAGGGACTCCGAGATACGCAGTATTTT.

About this clone itself: Other DNA sequences within the sample encode an identical CDR3. The CDR3 nucleotides read TGTGCCAGCAGTGATTCGGGACTAGCGGGAGGCAATGAGCAGTTCTTC. It codes for CASSDSGLAGGNEQFF. The chain is built from TRBV6-1 and TRBJ2-1; 15 bases are a match to TRBD2. From germline, CDR1 is MNHNS and CDR2 SASEGT. The J segment lost 6 bases and the V segment lost 3 bases, leaving 3 bases of the junction unmatched. CDR3 length: 16 amino acids.

This clone was recorded once. Being one base from a much bigger clone, this may be a read error. V gene TRBV30 combines with J gene TRBJ2-5, with 7 bases that match TRBD2. This CDR3 is 16 amino acids long. The trim removed 2 bases at V and 7 bases at J, leaving 16 bases unmatched. The V gene's germline CDR1 is GTSNPN and CDR2 SVGIG (reference sequence). In nucleotides, the CDR3 is TGTGCCTGGAGTTTTAGACCTAGCGGCCCCAAAGGGACCCAGTACTTC. It encodes CAWSFRPSGPKGTQYF.

CDR3 sequence (DNA): TGTGCCAGCAGCTTAAGTGGAGTGACTAATTCACCCCTCCACTTT. Protein: CASSLSGVTNSPLHF. This sequence joins TRBV11-2 and TRBJ1-6; D is undetermined. The V end was cut by 2 bases, the J end by 6 bases, with 11 bases between. The CDR3 extends over 15 amino acids. Germline CDR1 is SGHAT and CDR2 is FQNNGV.

This chain uses TRBV6-2 or TRBV6-3 with TRBJ2-3, with TRBD2 identical over 10 bases. The trim removed 8 bases at V and 0 bases at J, leaving 5 bases unmatched. CDR3 size: 15 residues. Germline V lookup: CDR1 MNHEY, CDR2 SVGEGT. This chain's CDR3 is CASGQLAGSTDTQYF. CDR3 nucleotides: TGTGCCAGCGGACAACTAGCGGGGAGCACAGATACGCAGTATTTT.

This clone showed up just a few times. Being one base from a much bigger clone, this may be a read error. The rearrangement uses TRBV6-2 or TRBV6-3 and TRBJ2-2; 7 nucleotides align to TRBD2. Trimming removed 6 bases from V and 9 bases from J; junction bases left unmatched: 16. The CDR3 sequence is 16 residues long. In germline, CDR1 is MNHEY, CDR2 SVGEGT. The CDR3 coding sequence is TGTGCCAGCAGGGTCGCAGGGTGGGGAGGGACCTGGGAGCTGTTTTTT. Residues: CASRVAGWGGTWELFF.

This clone was seen ten or more times. The rearrangement links TRBV6-1 to TRBJ2-3; TRBD2 might be the D (5 bases). The V end was cut by 0 bases, the J end by 0 bases, with 16 bases between. This CDR3 is 18 amino acids long. From germline, CDR1 is MNHNS and CDR2 SASEGT. CDR3 bases: TGTGCCAGCAGTGAAGCGAACGGGATAAACCCTAGCACAGATACGCAGTATTTT. Its protein product is CASSEANGINPSTDTQYF.

The chain has TRBV7-6 and TRBJ1-1; the D gene is possibly TRBD1 (5 bases). This CDR3 has 13 amino acids. Germline loops: CDR1 SGHVS, CDR2 FNYEAQ. With 5 bases removed from V and 7 bases from J, the gap between germline ends came to 14 bases. The CDR3 is CASSLGTELEAFF. For the CDR3, the DNA is TGTGCCAGCAGCCTCGGGACGGAACTTGAAGCTTTCTTT. The full variable domain, its missing parts supplied by reference TRBV7-6 and TRBJ1-1, is GAGVSQSPRYKVTKRGQDVALRCDPISGHVSLYWYRQALGQGPEFLTYFNYEAQQDKSGLPNDRFSAERPEGSISTLTIQRTEQRDSAMYRCASSLGTELEAFFGQGTRLTVV.

This clone was seen more than once but under ten times. This rearrangement joins TRBV24-1 to TRBJ2-1; 11 nucleotides agree with TRBD1. The CDR3 consists of 16 residues. Germline CDR1 and CDR2: KGHDR and SFDVKD. V was clipped by 3 bases and J by 8 bases; unmatched bases: 8. In DNA, the CDR3 is TGTGCCACCAGTGATCCCCGGGACAGGGGGGTGCATGAGCAGTTCTTC. Protein sequence: CATSDPRDRGVHEQFF.

In this sample, this clone turned up a few times. The chain links TRBV20-1 to TRBJ2-7, with a weak D call TRBD2 (6 bases). With 5 bases removed from V and 0 bases from J, the gap between germline ends came to 20 bases. The CDR3 contains 16 residues. Germline CDR1 and CDR2: DFQATT and SNEGSKA (reference sequence). The CDR3 nucleotides read TGCAGTGCTCCTCGAAGGCTGGGAGGCCCCTCCTACGAGCAGTACTTC. This codes for CSAPRRLGGPSYEQYF.

On this clone: Since a much larger clone is just one base distant, this may be a read error. Other DNA sequences of this sample code for an identical CDR3. The V gene is TRBV11-2, the J gene TRBJ2-2; no firm D call. This CDR3 is 13 amino acids long. Germline V lookup: CDR1 SGHAT, CDR2 FQNNGV. The CDR3 sequence: CASSEQWVGELFF. CDR3 nucleotides: TGTGCCAGCAGCGAACAATGGGTCGGTGAGCTGTTTTTC. Together with reference TRBV11-2 and TRBJ2-2, the CDR3 gives the full variable domain: EAGVAQSPRYKIIEKRQSVAFWCNPISGHATLYWYQQILGQGPKLLIQFQNNGVVDDSQLPKDRFSAERLKGVDSTLKIQPAKLEDSAVYLCASSEQWVGELFFGEGSRLTVL.

By sample fraction, this clone is hyperexpanded (1% or more). The V and J genes are TRBV12-3 or TRBV12-4 and TRBJ2-7, with a possible D match to TRBD2 (5 bases). V lost 5 bases and J lost 5, with 13 bases in between. The CDR3 loop spans 13 amino acids. The CDR3 DNA is TGTGCCAGCAGTCACGGGGAGCCCCACGAGCAGTACTTC. This codes for CASSHGEPHEQYF.

There are many counts of this clone. This chain connects TRBV5-1 to TRBJ2-6; D perhaps matches TRBD1 (6 bases). Trimming shortened V by 4 bases and J by 1 base, and 12 bases separated the two germline ends. CDR1 is SGHRS, CDR2 YFSETQ, per germline. This CDR3 contains 16 residues. CDR3 residues: CASSTGTPSGANVLTF. The CDR3 DNA reads as TGCGCCAGCAGCACCGGGACACCTTCTGGGGCCAACGTCCTGACTTTC.